These T cell receptor beta chains were read from a single sample in a study of control samples from healthy donors and cancer patients. This table comes from immunoSEQ multiplex PCR, and its TCRdb copy is limited to in-frame clones, with some not included. The data hold 150,000 to 200,000 clones, with around 92% observed a single time. The specimen was blood. Receptor source: a woman aged 40 to 50 in good health. The CDR3 runs from the conserved cysteine through the conserved F or W. A D gene is named only where the DNA matches it firmly. Rows may omit the clone size; those that give it use once, few, many or a size class.

j_call | clone_size | d_call | v_call | cdr3_nt | cdr3_aa
TRBJ2-7 | - | - | TRBV6-2/TRBV6-3 | TGTGCCAGCAGTGCTCTCTACGAGCAGTACTTC | CASSALYEQYF
TRBJ2-7 | - | - | TRBV12-3/TRBV12-4 | TGTGCCAGCAGCCTCCGACAGTTCTACGAGCAGTACTTC | CASSLRQFYEQYF
TRBJ2-3 | - | TRBD2 | TRBV6-2/TRBV6-3 | TGTGCCAGCAGCTCCGGCCACACTAGCGCTAGCACAGATACGCAGTATTTT | CASSSGHTSASTDTQYF
TRBJ2-3 | - | - | TRBV5-6 | TGTGCCAGCAGCTTGGCCGTATCCCCTCATACGCAGTATTTT | CASSLAVSPHTQYF
TRBJ1-1 | - | - | TRBV14 | TGTGCCAGCAGCCAAGACCTAACAGGGAGGAACACTGAAGCTTTCTTT | CASSQDLTGRNTEAFF
TRBJ2-6 | - | - | TRBV7-5 | TGTGCCAGAAGCATGAGACCGAGAACCTCCTCTGGGGCCAACGTCCTGACTTTC | CARSMRPRTSSGANVLTF
TRBJ1-4 | - | - | TRBV7-9 | TGTGCCAGCAGCTTGGGGTCTATCCTTGCAACTAATGAAAAACTGTTTTTT | CASSLGSILATNEKLFF
TRBJ1-2 | - | TRBD1 | TRBV18 | TGTGCCAGCTCAGCTAACAGGGGGCCAAATGATGGCTACACCTTC | CASSANRGPNDGYTF
TRBJ2-4 | - | - | TRBV19 | TGTGCCAGTAGTCTCGATCAGGAGAGCATTCAGTACTTC | CASSLDQESIQYF
TRBJ2-3 | once | - | TRBV5-1 | TGCGCCAGCAGCCCTCCACGGACTGGCACAGATACGCAGTATTTT | CASSPPRTGTDTQYF
TRBJ2-7 | once | - | TRBV27 | TGTGCCAGCAGTTTATCACAGGCCCTACCCTACGAGCAGTACTTC | CASSLSQALPYEQYF
TRBJ1-1 | - | - | TRBV23-1 | TGCGCCAGCAGTCAATCAACGGTTGGAACGGGGAGGAACACTGAAGCTTTCTTT | CASSQSTVGTGRNTEAFF
TRBJ2-2 | - | - | TRBV5-8 | TGTGCCAGCAACCCCTCAGGTCGAGGGGCCGGGGAGCTGTTTTTT | CASNPSGRGAGELFF
TRBJ2-2 | - | - | TRBV27 | TGTGCCAGCAGTTTTTCCCTGTATGACCCCAGGGTATATATCGGGGAGCTGTTTTTT | CASSFSLYDPRVYIGELFF
TRBJ2-5 | - | TRBD2 | TRBV27 | TGTGCCAGCAGTTCCGGACTAGCGGGGGGGCGTGAGACCCAGTACTTC | CASSSGLAGGRETQYF
TRBJ2-5 | - | - | TRBV29-1 | TGCAGCGTCAGGGACTCGGGAGAGACCCAGTACTTC | CSVRDSGETQYF
TRBJ1-5 | - | - | TRBV6-5 | TGTGCCAGCAGGGGCCCACACCTAAATCAGCCCCAGCATTTT | CASRGPHLNQPQHF
TRBJ1-2 | - | TRBD1 | TRBV6-5 | TGTGCCAGCAGTCCGGACAGGGGTGCGCATGGCTACACCTTC | CASSPDRGAHGYTF
TRBJ1-2 | - | TRBD1 | TRBV19 | TGTGCCAGTAGCTTGTCCGGGACAGGGGCTTATGGCTACACCTTC | CASSLSGTGAYGYTF
TRBJ1-5 | - | TRBD1 | TRBV19 | TGTGCCAGTAGTGTGGGACAGTCGTTCAATCAGCCCCAGCATTTT | CASSVGQSFNQPQHF
TRBJ2-5 | - | - | TRBV5-4 | TGTGCCAGCAGCTTGATAGGGGGGATGGAGACCCAGTACTTC | CASSLIGGMETQYF
TRBJ2-5 | - | TRBD2 | TRBV6-5 | TGTGCCAGCAGTAGCCCGGGGGGAGAGACCCAGTACTTC | CASSSPGGETQYF
TRBJ1-1 | - | - | TRBV12-3/TRBV12-4 | TGTGCCAGCAGTCAAGATGGGAACACTGAAGCTTTCTTT | CASSQDGNTEAFF
TRBJ2-5 | - | - | TRBV5-1 | TGCGCCAGCAGCTTATCCCCCGTTGGCCAAGAGACCCAGTACTTC | CASSLSPVGQETQYF
TRBJ2-1 | - | - | TRBV5-6 | TGTGCCAGCAGCTTTGGCGGCAGCTCCTACAATGAGCAGTTCTTC | CASSFGGSSYNEQFF
TRBJ2-7 | - | - | TRBV3-1/TRBV3-2 | TGTGCCAGCAGTCACGGGGTCTACGAGCAGTACTTC | CASSHGVYEQYF
TRBJ1-1 | - | TRBD1 | TRBV7-9 | TGTGCCAGCAGCCCGAGGGGGACAGGGGATAGTGAGAACACTGAAGCTTTCTTT | CASSPRGTGDSENTEAFF
TRBJ2-7 | - | - | TRBV10-3 | TGTGCCACGACGGGGGTTCCAGGGGCCGGCGAGCAGTACTTC | CATTGVPGAGEQYF
TRBJ2-2 | - | TRBD1 | TRBV19 | TGTGCCAGTAGTAGACAGGGGGCAAGCACCGGGGAGCTGTTTTTT | CASSRQGASTGELFF
TRBJ2-3 | once | - | TRBV24-1 | TGTGCCACCAGTGATACCGGACTTCCCGGTACGCAGTATTTT | CATSDTGLPGTQYF
TRBJ1-1 | - | - | TRBV10-2 | TGCGCCAGCAGTGAGTTTGAGGGGGTCACTGAAGCTTTCTTT | CASSEFEGVTEAFF
TRBJ1-5 | - | - | TRBV6-1 | TGTGCCAGCAGTGAGTTTATAAGGGATAGCAATCAGCCCCAGCATTTT | CASSEFIRDSNQPQHF
TRBJ1-2 | - | - | TRBV28 | TGTGCCAGCAGTTTGGGGGCACAGGGAAACTATGGCTACACCTTC | CASSLGAQGNYGYTF
TRBJ2-1 | - | - | TRBV7-9 | TGTGCCAGCAGCCCTCAGGATTTCGATGAGCAGTTCTTC | CASSPQDFDEQFF
TRBJ1-2 | - | - | TRBV5-4 | TGTGCCAGCAGCTTGGAGCGGGGGAACTACTATGGCTACACCTTC | CASSLERGNYYGYTF
TRBJ2-1 | - | TRBD2 | TRBV28 | TGTGCCAGCAGTCCTAGCGGGGGGGCCTACAATGAGCAGTTCTTC | CASSPSGGAYNEQFF
TRBJ1-4 | once | - | TRBV12-5 | TGTGCTAGTGGTTTGCCCCCCTATGAAAAACTGTTTTTT | CASGLPPYEKLFF
TRBJ1-2 | - | - | TRBV6-4 | TGTGCCAGCACCAGGGATAGTCGTGGCTACACCTTC | CASTRDSRGYTF
TRBJ1-3 | - | - | TRBV6-6 | TGTGCCAGCAGCCGGGATTCAGTTGGAAACACCATATATTTT | CASSRDSVGNTIYF
TRBJ2-2 | - | TRBD2 | TRBV10-3 | TGTGCCACGGGGGGTGGCTCAGATACCGGGGAGCTGTTTTTT | CATGGGSDTGELFF
TRBJ1-2 | - | - | TRBV6-5 | TGTGCCAGCGGAGGGAGTGGCTATGGCTACACCTTC | CASGGSGYGYTF
TRBJ1-1 | - | - | TRBV11-2 | TGTGCCAGCAGCTTAGGGGGTGGGTGGGCTGAAGCTTTCTTT | CASSLGGGWAEAFF
TRBJ2-5 | - | TRBD1 | TRBV19 | TGTGCCAGTAGTCGGGACAGGGGAGAGACCCAGTACTTC | CASSRDRGETQYF
TRBJ1-1 | once | - | TRBV7-3 | TGTGCCAGCAGCTTAATAGGTGGGGGGCCCACTGAAGCTTTCTTT | CASSLIGGGPTEAFF
TRBJ2-6 | - | TRBD1 | TRBV6-1 | TGTGCCAGCAGTGACCGACAGGGTGGTGGGGCCAACGTCCTGACTTTC | CASSDRQGGGANVLTF
TRBJ2-1 | - | - | TRBV5-8 | TGTGCCAGCAGCCTCGGGGCAGGGCCCTACAATGAGCAGTTCTTC | CASSLGAGPYNEQFF
TRBJ2-6 | - | - | TRBV9 | TGTGCCAGCAGCGTAGTCTCGGACTCTGGGGCCAACGTCCTGACTTTC | CASSVVSDSGANVLTF